This TCR beta chain was identified during a study of blood T cell repertoires in COVID-19. Whole-study context: Either two negative PCRs, clearance, or symptom resolution qualified Cohort 3 donors as recovered. From T cells, B-cell-depleted T cells, or PBMCs came the material, which was cDNA or gDNA.

Study members were between about 18 and 95 years old and lived in 20 to 30 US regions. Profiling relied on immunoSEQ multiplex PCR, and the TCRdb table lists in-frame clones only, not all of them. The sample records 150,000 to 200,000 clones, around 79% being singletons. This clone was counted between two and nine times. CDR1 is WSHSY and CDR2 is SAAADI in the germline V gene. V was trimmed by 6 bases and J by 5 bases, leaving 20 bases between them. The CDR3 runs to 16 residues. This TCR was sampled from a woman in her 70s in a cohort exposed to, infected with or recovered from COVID-19 (not recorded which). The chain combines TRBV10-2 with TRBJ1-5; possibly TRBD1 for D (5 bases). Sequenced sample: PBMCs or T cells enriched from blood (not recorded which). In DNA, the CDR3 is TGCGCCAGCAGGGCGGGACGATGGGTACGGGATCAGCCCCAGCATTTT. The encoded protein is CASRAGRWVRDQPQHF.